Sequencing of this T cell receptor (beta chain) was carried out in a study of metastatic and nonmetastatic thyroid tumors. As for the study in general: The study looked at repertoires side by side in blood and in tumor or nodule tissue from malignant and benign thyroid patients.

Notes on this clone: Antigen specificity is unknown.

TCRdb reprocessed the PCR reads via MiXCR. The table lists roughly 15,000 clones, roughly a quarter of them singletons. Patients were all untreated before their thyroid surgery. Notes on the study in general: Compared with benign nodules, malignant thyroid tumors were reported to have significantly higher TCR beta diversity in both blood and tumor.

This clonotype originated in a female donor with papillary thyroid cancer or a benign thyroid nodule (not recorded which). Some clones in this sample may be carry-over from other donors' samples. Specimen: tumor tissue.

In nucleotides, the CDR3 is TGCGCCAGTTCTACGGGGGGGGAGCAGTACTTC. Protein: CASSTGGEQYF. This chain uses TRBV5-1 with TRBJ2-7; 8 nucleotides line up with TRBD2. The V and J ends lost 8 bases and 7 bases, in that order; junction bases with no gene match: 5. CDR3 size: 11 residues. Per germline, CDR1 SGHRS and CDR2 YFSETQ.